The present entry profiles one T cell receptor beta chain with its context. What it binds is unknown. This sample was taken from a study of T cell repertoires in ileal Crohn's disease. Study context: About half of patients got postoperative therapy: about ten thiopurines, around 20 anti-TNF.

Findings of the study overall: Endoscopic recurrence occurred in every patient whose clonality exceeded 26.8%.

With 1 base clipped from V and 9 bases from J, the junction kept 5 bases outside the gene matches. The CDR3 has 15 amino acids. Germline loops: CDR1 SGHNT, CDR2 YENEEA. Per sample, approximately 540 nanograms of biopsy DNA were TCRB immunosequenced. Clones were read by immunoSEQ multiplex PCR, and TCRdb kept only the in-frame ones, dropping some. Among around 15,000 clones listed, roughly 70% were seen once. The chain recombines TRBV11-3 with TRBJ2-1; 11 bases align to TRBD2. Source material: ileal tissue. This clonotype was obtained from an adult with Crohn's disease. CDR3 amino acids: CASSLVSGGAIEQFF. DNA for the CDR3: TGTGCCAGCAGCTTAGTTAGCGGGGGGGCCATTGAGCAGTTCTTC.